This T cell receptor (beta chain) was retrieved from a study of T cell responses to AZD1222 COVID-19 vaccine. Study-level information: It was second doses at about 4 or about 12 weeks that were pooled.

Findings and limits, study-wide: Repertoire sampling occurred only after the peak T cell response. The donor group comprised mostly white British people and more females; the analysis possibly underestimated clonal diversity. Baseline serology detected seropositivity in only a handful of AZD1222 recipients.

Trimming pared 7 bases from V and 6 bases from J, leaving 12 bases between. This CDR3 comprises 12 residues. Germline CDR1 reads MDHEN; CDR2 reads SYDVKM. Method: immunoSEQ multiplex PCR; TCRdb's copy keeps in-frame clones and lacks some. Of about 100,000 clones in the sample, approximately 87% are singletons; the top ten hold roughly 15%. Comments on this clone: Its antigen is still unknown.

The sequence derives from an adult in good health. The sample consisted of peripheral blood, taken on day 0 of AZD1222 vaccination. The J gene is TRBJ1-2, the V gene TRBV28; tentatively, D is TRBD1 (5 bases). This CDR3 is CASTTGGNGYTF. The CDR3 nucleotides read TGTGCCAGCACAACCGGGGGGAATGGCTACACCTTC.